The present T cell receptor beta chain was sequenced within a study of T cell responses to AZD1222 COVID-19 vaccine. About this clone itself: The antigen is unknown.

CDR3 length: 16 residues. V lost 2 bases and J 0 bases, leaving 11 bases between the germline ends. Germline V gene lookup returns CDR1 SNHLY and CDR2 FYNNEI. Sequencing used immunoSEQ multiplex PCR; TCRdb keeps in-frame clones, though not all of them. Of about 100,000 clones in the sample, 87% were seen once. Study-wide results and caveats: Epitopes outside B.1.351 and B.1.1.7 mutated regions reportedly drew nearly half of spike TCRs. White British donors predominated, females outnumbered males, and clonal diversity was possibly underestimated. Spike-specific TCR breadth and depth were elevated following two AZD1222 doses. In all cases, repertoires were sampled only after the peak T cell response.

The source material was peripheral blood, sampled 28 days after the second AZD1222 dose. This chain connects TRBV2 to TRBJ1-3; maybe TRBD1 (5 bases). The sequence was collected from an adult who received the AZD1222 COVID-19 vaccine. For the CDR3, the DNA is TGTGCCAGCAGTGAACGATCGCAGGGCTCTGGAAACACCATATATTTT. It codes for CASSERSQGSGNTIYF.